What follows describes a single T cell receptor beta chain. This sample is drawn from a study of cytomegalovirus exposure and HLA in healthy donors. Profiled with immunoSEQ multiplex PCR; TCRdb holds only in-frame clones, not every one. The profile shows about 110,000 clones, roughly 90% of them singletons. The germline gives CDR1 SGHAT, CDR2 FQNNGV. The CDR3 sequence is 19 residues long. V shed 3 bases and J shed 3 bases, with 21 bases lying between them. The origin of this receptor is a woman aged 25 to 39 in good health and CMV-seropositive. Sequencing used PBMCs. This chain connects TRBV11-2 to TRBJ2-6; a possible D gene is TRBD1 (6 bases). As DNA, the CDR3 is TGTGCCAGCAGCTTCCCCCGGGGCAGGGGACGGAGTGGGGCCAACGTCCTGACTTTC. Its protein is CASSFPRGRGRSGANVLTF.